The sequence of this TCR beta chain was determined in a study of blood T cells in healthy people across ages. Study-wide findings and caveats: It was not known whether donors were CMV positive (a possible confounder of expanded clonotype changes).

CDR3 length: 15 amino acids. Deletions cut 3 bases from V and 2 bases from J, with 14 bases between. Germline CDR1 and CDR2: MDHEN and SYDVKM. A sample-barcoded 5' primer and a J-beta primer mix were used in a second PCR of roughly 7 to 12 cycles. Each CDR3 protein is one row after TCRdb ran MiXCR on the 5' RACE reads. The sample records around 400,000 distinct CDR3 sequences, about 49% being singletons. This clonotype was seen just once. Its antigen is unknown. Sequencing used blood. The receptor was derived from a man between 60 and 75 years old in good health. The chain carries TRBV28 and TRBJ2-7; TRBD2 is a possible D gene (6 bases). The CDR3 coding sequence is TGTGCCAGCAGTTTGCCCGGGACGGGGGCCTACGAGCAGTACGTC. Amino acid sequence: CASSLPGTGAYEQYV.